The clone carrying this TCR beta chain turned up a few times. Its target is not known. Sequencing was performed with immunoSEQ multiplex PCR; in TCRdb, only in-frame clones are kept and a portion is missing. The sample carries roughly 150,000 clones, 85% to 90% recorded once. The V gene's germline CDR1 is SGHKS and CDR2 YYEKEE (reference sequence). The CDR3 loop spans 14 amino acids. V lost 4 bases, J lost 5 bases, and 7 bases stayed unmatched. The sample belongs to a study of T cell responses to AZD1222 COVID-19 vaccine. Study results and limitations: Distributed over spike, vaccine-associated CD4 TCRs predominated at 160-218 and 743-854. Repertoires were sampled only after the peak T cell response. Nearly half of spike-specific TCRs reportedly target unmutated variant regions. Baseline seropositives among AZD1222 recipients totaled only six.

This clonotype was obtained from an adult who received the AZD1222 COVID-19 vaccine. Specimen: peripheral blood, collected 28 days after the second AZD1222 dose. The chain employs TRBV5-5 and TRBJ1-2; TRBD1 aligns across 8 bases. In DNA form, the CDR3 reads TGTGCCAGCAGCACCCCCGGGACAGGTTATGGCTACACCTTC. Encoded protein: CASSTPGTGYGYTF.